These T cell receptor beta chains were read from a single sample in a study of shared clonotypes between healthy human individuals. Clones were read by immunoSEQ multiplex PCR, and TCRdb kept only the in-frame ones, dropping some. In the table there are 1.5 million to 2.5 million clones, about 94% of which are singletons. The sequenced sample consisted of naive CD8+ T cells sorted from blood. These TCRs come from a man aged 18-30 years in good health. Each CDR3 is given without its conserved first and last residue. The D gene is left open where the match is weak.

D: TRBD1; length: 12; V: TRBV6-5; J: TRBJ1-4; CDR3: ASREGQSNGELF
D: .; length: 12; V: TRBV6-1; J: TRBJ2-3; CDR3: ASSEDLRVDTQY
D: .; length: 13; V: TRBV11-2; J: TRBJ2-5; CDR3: ASTRGSSAVETQY
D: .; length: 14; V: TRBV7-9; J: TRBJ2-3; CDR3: ASSLGEGALTDTQY
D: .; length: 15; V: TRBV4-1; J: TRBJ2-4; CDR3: ASSQEGGGLAKNIQY
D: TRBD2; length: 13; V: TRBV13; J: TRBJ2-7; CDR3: ASSASGRPSYEQY
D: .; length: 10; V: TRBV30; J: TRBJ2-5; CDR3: AWSEIGETQY
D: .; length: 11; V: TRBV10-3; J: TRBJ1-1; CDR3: AIRSETNTEAF
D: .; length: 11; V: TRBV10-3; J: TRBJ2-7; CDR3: AISRQETYEQY
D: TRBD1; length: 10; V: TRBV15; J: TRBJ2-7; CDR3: ATSFTGGEQY
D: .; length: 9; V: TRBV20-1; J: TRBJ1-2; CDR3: SAGGNYGYT
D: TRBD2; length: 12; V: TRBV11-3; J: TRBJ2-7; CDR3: ASSLREEPYEQY
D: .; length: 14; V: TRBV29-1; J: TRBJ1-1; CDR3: SVTLVRTAMNTEAF
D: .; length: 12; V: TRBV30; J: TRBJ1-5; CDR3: AWSVVDSNQPQH
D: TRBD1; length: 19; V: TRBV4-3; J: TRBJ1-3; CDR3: ASSQDMVWTGLTTLENTIY
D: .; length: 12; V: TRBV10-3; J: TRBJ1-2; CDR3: AINGAGPNYGYT
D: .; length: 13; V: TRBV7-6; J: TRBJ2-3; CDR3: ASSLVGGPTDTQY
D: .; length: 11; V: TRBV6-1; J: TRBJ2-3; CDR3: ASSDRAIDTQY
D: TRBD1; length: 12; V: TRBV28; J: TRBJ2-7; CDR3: ASSLLAGGYEQY
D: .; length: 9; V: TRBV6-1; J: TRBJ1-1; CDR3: ASRTGLTAF
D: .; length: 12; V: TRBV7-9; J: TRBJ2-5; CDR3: ASSGEIGGETQY
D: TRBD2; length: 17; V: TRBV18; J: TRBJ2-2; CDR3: ASSPTSGTSGSNTGELF
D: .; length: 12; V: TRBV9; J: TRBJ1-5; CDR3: ASSVSGGDQPQH
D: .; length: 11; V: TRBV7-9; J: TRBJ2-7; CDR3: ASSLLGAGEQY
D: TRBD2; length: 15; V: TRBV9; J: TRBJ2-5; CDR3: ASSAGLAGGTQETQY
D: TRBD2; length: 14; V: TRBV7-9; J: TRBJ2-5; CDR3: ASSSRLAGLQETQY
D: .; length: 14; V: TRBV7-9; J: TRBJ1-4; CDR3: ASTQMDHATNEKLF
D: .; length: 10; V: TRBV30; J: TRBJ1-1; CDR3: AWTLAGTEAF
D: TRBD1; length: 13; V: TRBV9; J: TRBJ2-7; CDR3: ASSVDGTASYEQY
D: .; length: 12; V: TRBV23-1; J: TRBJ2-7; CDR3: ASSPPTQPGEQY
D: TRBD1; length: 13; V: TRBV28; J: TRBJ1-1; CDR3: ASSFRQGLWTEAF
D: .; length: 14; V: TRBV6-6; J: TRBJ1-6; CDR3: ASSRQDRDHNSPLH
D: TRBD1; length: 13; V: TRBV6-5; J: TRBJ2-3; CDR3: ASSPTGALTDTQY
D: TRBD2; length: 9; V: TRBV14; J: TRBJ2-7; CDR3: SSGWGYEQY
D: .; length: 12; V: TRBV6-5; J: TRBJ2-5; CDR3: ASSYSNREETQY
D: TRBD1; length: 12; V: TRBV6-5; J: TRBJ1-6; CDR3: ASSYGDSNSPLH
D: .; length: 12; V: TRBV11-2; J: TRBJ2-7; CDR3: ASSLAPDSYEQY
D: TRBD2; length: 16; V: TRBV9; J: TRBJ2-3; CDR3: ASSVEPSGGPNTDTQY
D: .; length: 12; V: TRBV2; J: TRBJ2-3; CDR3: ASSEVGGQVGQY
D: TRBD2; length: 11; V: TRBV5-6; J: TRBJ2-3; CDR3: ASSRTSPDTQY
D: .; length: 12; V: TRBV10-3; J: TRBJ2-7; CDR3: AISEGGERYEQY
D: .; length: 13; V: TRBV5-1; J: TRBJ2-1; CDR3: ASSHDPSSYNEQF
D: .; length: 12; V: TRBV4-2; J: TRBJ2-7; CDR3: ASSPITSPYEQY
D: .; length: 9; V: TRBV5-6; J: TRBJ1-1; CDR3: ASSWAQEAF
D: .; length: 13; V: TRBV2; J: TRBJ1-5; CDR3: ASSEYPGLYQPQH
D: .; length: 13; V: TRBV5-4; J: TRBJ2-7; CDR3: ASSYDWAPSYEQY
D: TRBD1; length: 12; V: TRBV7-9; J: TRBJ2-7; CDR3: ASSPFGTDYEQY
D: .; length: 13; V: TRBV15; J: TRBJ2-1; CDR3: ATSRDRPGYNEQF
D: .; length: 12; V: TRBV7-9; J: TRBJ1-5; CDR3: ASSHGSDNQPQH
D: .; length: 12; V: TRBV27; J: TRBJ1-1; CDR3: ASSLVGARTEAF
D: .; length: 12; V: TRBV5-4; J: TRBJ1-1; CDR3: AFLGGGGYTEAF
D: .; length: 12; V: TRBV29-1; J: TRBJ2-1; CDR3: SVERWDSYNEQF
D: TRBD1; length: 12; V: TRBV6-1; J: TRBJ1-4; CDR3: ASSEDRGAEKLF
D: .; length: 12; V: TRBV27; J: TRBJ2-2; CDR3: ASSLGGWTGELF